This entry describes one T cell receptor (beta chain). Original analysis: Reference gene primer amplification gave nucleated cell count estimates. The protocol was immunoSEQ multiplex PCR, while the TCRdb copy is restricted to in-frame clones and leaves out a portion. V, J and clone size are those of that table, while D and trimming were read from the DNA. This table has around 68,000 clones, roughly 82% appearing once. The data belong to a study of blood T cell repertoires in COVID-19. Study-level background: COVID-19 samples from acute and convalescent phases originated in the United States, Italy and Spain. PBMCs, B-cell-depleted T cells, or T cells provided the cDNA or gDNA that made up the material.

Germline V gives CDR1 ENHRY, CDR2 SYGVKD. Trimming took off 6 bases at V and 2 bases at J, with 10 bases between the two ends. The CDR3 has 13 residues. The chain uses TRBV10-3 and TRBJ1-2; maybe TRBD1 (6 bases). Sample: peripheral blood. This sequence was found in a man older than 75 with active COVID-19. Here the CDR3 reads CAIRSTGNYGYTF. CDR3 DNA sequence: TGTGCCATCAGATCTACAGGGAACTATGGCTACACCTTC.